Listed below are T cell receptor beta chains from one sample, sequenced in a study of OX40 agonist ivuxolimab in advanced cancers. Generated by immunoSEQ multiplex PCR, the TCRdb table keeps only in-frame clones and is missing some. The repertoire has roughly 48,000 clones, around 90% of them found once; the top ten carry less than 60%. Here the sequenced sample was CD4+ or CD8+ T cells sorted from blood, taken in a trial of the OX40 agonist ivuxolimab. The origin of the receptors is an adult with an advanced solid tumor such as melanoma, head and neck, liver or kidney cancer. Each CDR3 is given with its conserved first and last residue. Each record gives: D gene, clone size, J gene, V gene, CDR3 protein, CDR3 DNA. A D gene is named only where the DNA matches it firmly. Not every row has a clone size; where given, it reads once, few, many or a size class.

. . TRBJ2-2 TRBV4-3 CASSQDRVGGAGELFF TGCGCCAGCAGCCAAGATAGGGTCGGAGGGGCCGGGGAGCTGTTTTTT
. . TRBJ1-5 TRBV7-2 CASSLAWDSQPQHF TGTGCCAGCAGCTTAGCCTGGGATAGTCAGCCCCAGCATTTT
. . TRBJ1-4 TRBV4-3 CASSQEPSLDEKLFF TGCGCCAGCAGCCAAGAGCCGTCTTTAGATGAAAAACTGTTTTTT
. once TRBJ2-3 TRBV9 CASSPLGGAGDTQYF TGTGCCAGCAGCCCCCTGGGGGGGGCAGGAGATACGCAGTATTTT
. . TRBJ2-1 TRBV5-8 CASSFGIARNEQFF TGTGCCAGCAGCTTCGGGATAGCGCGGAATGAGCAGTTCTTC
TRBD2 . TRBJ2-1 TRBV7-6 CASSLDSGVYNEQFF TGTGCCAGCAGCTTAGACAGCGGGGTTTACAATGAGCAGTTCTTC
. . TRBJ2-5 TRBV27 CASRGRTLAIQETQYF TGTGCCAGCAGGGGTAGGACATTAGCTATACAAGAGACCCAGTACTTC
. . TRBJ2-3 TRBV2 CASPPGRDTQYF TGTGCCAGTCCACCGGGACGGGATACGCAGTATTTT
. . TRBJ2-6 TRBV6-5 CAGRRAGANVLTF TGTGCCGGACGGAGAGCTGGGGCCAACGTCCTGACTTTC
. . TRBJ2-3 TRBV9 CASSDFLFATQYF TGTGCCAGCAGCGACTTCCTTTTTGCTACGCAGTATTTT
. . TRBJ2-1 TRBV7-9 CASSSYYNEQFF TGTGCCAGCAGTTCCTATTACAATGAGCAGTTCTTC
TRBD1 . TRBJ1-1 TRBV7-9 CASSPPRGKDTEAFF TGTGCCAGCAGCCCCCCCAGGGGGAAGGACACTGAAGCTTTCTTT
. . TRBJ2-1 TRBV30 CAWSLLVGNEQFF TGTGCCTGGAGTTTACTAGTGGGCAATGAGCAGTTCTTC
TRBD1 few TRBJ2-2 TRBV6-5 CASSYSGTANTGELFF TGTGCCAGCAGTTACTCCGGGACAGCGAACACCGGGGAGCTGTTTTTT
. . TRBJ2-7 TRBV7-2 CASSERQRVARSYEQYF TGTGCCAGCAGCGAAAGGCAGCGGGTGGCTCGTTCCTACGAGCAGTACTTC
. . TRBJ2-3 TRBV27 CASSLRGTDTQYF TGTGCCAGCAGCCTCAGGGGAACAGATACGCAGTATTTT
TRBD1 . TRBJ2-7 TRBV10-3 CAISEVGVVGQGIEQYF TGTGCCATCAGTGAAGTGGGGGTGGTCGGACAGGGGATCGAGCAGTACTTC
TRBD2 . TRBJ2-1 TRBV28 CASSFFARGGDNEQFF TGTGCCAGCAGTTTCTTCGCGCGGGGGGGTGACAATGAGCAGTTCTTC
TRBD2 . TRBJ2-3 TRBV11-3 CASSLDASRGYDTQYF TGTGCCAGCAGCTTAGACGCGTCGCGGGGGTATGATACGCAGTATTTT
TRBD2 . TRBJ2-2 TRBV28 CASSLAGWNTGELFF TGTGCCAGCAGTCTAGCGGGGTGGAACACCGGGGAGCTGTTTTTT
TRBD2 . TRBJ2-3 TRBV4-3 CASSQERGLAGHTDTQYF TGCGCCAGCAGCCAAGAACGAGGACTAGCGGGCCACACAGATACGCAGTATTTT
. . TRBJ2-7 TRBV27 CASSLGGGEQYF TGTGCCAGCAGTTTAGGGGGCGGCGAGCAGTACTTC
TRBD1 once TRBJ1-4 TRBV25-1 CAIGTVNTTNEKLFF TGTGCCATAGGGACAGTGAATACAACTAATGAAAAACTGTTTTTT
TRBD2 once TRBJ2-7 TRBV5-1 CASSPTSGGADEQYF TGCGCCAGCAGCCCTACTAGCGGGGGGGCGGACGAGCAGTACTTC
. . TRBJ2-7 TRBV5-6 CASGPPDEQYF TGTGCCAGCGGACCCCCCGACGAGCAGTACTTC
. . TRBJ2-3 TRBV10-3 CAIRGTDDTQYF TGTGCCATCAGGGGGACGGACGATACGCAGTATTTT
TRBD1 . TRBJ2-7 TRBV25-1 CASSDLDEGTGKYEQYF TGTGCCAGCAGTGACCTTGACGAGGGGACAGGAAAGTACGAGCAGTACTTC
TRBD2 . TRBJ2-1 TRBV9 CASSVDGGANEQFF TGTGCCAGCAGCGTAGACGGGGGGGCCAATGAGCAGTTCTTC
. once TRBJ2-7 TRBV7-2 CASSLATAGPYEQYF TGTGCCAGCAGCTTAGCGACGGCGGGGCCCTACGAGCAGTACTTC
. . TRBJ2-1 TRBV19 CASTWGSYNEQFF TGTGCCAGTACGTGGGGGTCCTACAATGAGCAGTTCTTC
TRBD1 . TRBJ1-1 TRBV30 CAWSVQGAGTEAFF TGTGCCTGGAGTGTACAGGGGGCGGGTACTGAAGCTTTCTTT
TRBD2 . TRBJ2-7 TRBV2 CARRAGAPSYEQYF TGTGCCAGACGAGCGGGGGCCCCATCCTACGAGCAGTACTTC
TRBD2 . TRBJ2-1 TRBV29-1 CSVDSRGGLEQFF TGCAGCGTTGACTCGCGGGGGGGCCTCGAGCAGTTCTTC
. many TRBJ2-7 TRBV28 CASSFIAWEQYF TGTGCCAGCAGTTTTATCGCTTGGGAGCAGTACTTC
. . TRBJ2-1 TRBV29-1 CSVETDEVNEQFF TGCAGCGTTGAAACAGATGAAGTCAATGAGCAGTTCTTC
TRBD1 once TRBJ2-1 TRBV19 CASRGQGRYNEQFF TGTGCCAGTAGGGGACAGGGGAGATACAATGAGCAGTTCTTC
. few TRBJ2-7 TRBV30 CAWSGAYEQYF TGTGCCTGGAGTGGGGCGTACGAGCAGTACTTC
. . TRBJ2-5 TRBV5-6 CASSLAGAEETQYF TGTGCCAGCAGCTTGGCAGGGGCCGAGGAGACCCAGTACTTC
TRBD2 once TRBJ2-3 TRBV4-3 CASSQDELAYTDTQYF TGCGCCAGCAGCCAAGATGAACTAGCGTACACAGATACGCAGTATTTT
. . TRBJ2-1 TRBV6-5 CASRLGGGDYNEQFF TGTGCCAGCAGACTAGGGGGAGGGGACTACAATGAGCAGTTCTTC
. . TRBJ1-1 TRBV28 CASSFMGNGNTEAFF TGTGCCAGCAGTTTTATGGGCAACGGGAACACTGAAGCTTTCTTT
TRBD1 . TRBJ1-1 TRBV7-6 CASRTGTSTEAFF TGTGCCAGCAGGACAGGGACAAGCACTGAAGCTTTCTTT
. . TRBJ1-4 TRBV6-1 CASSPWGNEKLFF TGTGCCAGCAGTCCCTGGGGTAATGAAAAACTGTTTTTT
TRBD2 . TRBJ2-1 TRBV5-1 CASSPSGGPSGDIEQFF TGCGCCAGCAGCCCCAGCGGGGGTCCTTCCGGGGATATTGAGCAGTTCTTC